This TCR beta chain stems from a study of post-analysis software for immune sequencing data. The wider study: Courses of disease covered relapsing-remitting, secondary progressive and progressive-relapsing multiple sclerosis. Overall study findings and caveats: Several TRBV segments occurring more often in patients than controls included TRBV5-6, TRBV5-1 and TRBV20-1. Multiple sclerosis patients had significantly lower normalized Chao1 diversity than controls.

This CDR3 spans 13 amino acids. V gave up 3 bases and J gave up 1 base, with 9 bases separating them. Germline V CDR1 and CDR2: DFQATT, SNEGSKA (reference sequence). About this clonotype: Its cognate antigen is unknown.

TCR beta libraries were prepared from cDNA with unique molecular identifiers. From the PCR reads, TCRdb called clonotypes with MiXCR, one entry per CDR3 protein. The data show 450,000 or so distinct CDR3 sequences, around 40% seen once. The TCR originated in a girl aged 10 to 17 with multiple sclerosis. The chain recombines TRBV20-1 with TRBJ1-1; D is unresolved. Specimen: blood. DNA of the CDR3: TGCAGTGCTAGTGTTAAAGGGAACACTGAAGCTTTCTTT. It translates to CSASVKGNTEAFF.